Below, 30 T cell receptor beta chains from the same sample are listed, as sequenced in a study of T cell responses to AZD1222 COVID-19 vaccine. The protocol was immunoSEQ multiplex PCR, while the TCRdb copy is restricted to in-frame clones and leaves out a portion. The sample includes some 63,000 clones, around 80% of them seen just once. The sample consisted of peripheral blood, taken on day 0 of AZD1222 vaccination. These receptors originate from an adult in good health.

V usage is TRBV4-3 and J usage is TRBJ1-3; D is undetermined. This CDR3 is built from 14 residues. Germline V gene data show CDR1 as LGHNA and CDR2 as YSLEER. V was trimmed by 3 bases and J by 0 bases, leaving 6 bases between them. This chain's CDR3 is CASSQDSSGNTIYF. In DNA form, the CDR3 reads TGCGCCAGCAGCCAGGATAGCTCTGGAAACACCATATATTTT.

The CDR3 region has the DNA TGTGCCAGCAGCTATGGACAGGGTTTAAATTCACCCCTCCACTTT. Amino acid sequence: CASSYGQGLNSPLHF. V usage is TRBV2 and J usage is TRBJ1-6; 8 bases align to TRBD1. V was clipped by 6 bases and J by 7 bases; unmatched bases: 8. Germline V CDR1 and CDR2: SNHLY, FYNNEI. The CDR3 covers 15 residues.

The genes are TRBV5-1 and TRBJ2-2; unclear D gene. This CDR3 is built from 15 residues. The germline V gene has CDR1 SGHRS and CDR2 YFSETQ. The V and J ends lost 0 bases and 4 bases respectively, with 10 bases between them. The DNA of the CDR3 is TGCGCCAGCAGCTTGGATGGTGCTATCACCGGGGAGCTGTTTTTT. Translated: CASSLDGAITGELFF. Supplemented by reference TRBV5-1 and TRBJ2-2, the full variable domain reads KAGVTQTPRYLIKTRGQQVTLSCSPISGHRSVSWYQQTPGQGLQFLFEYFSETQRNKGNFPGRFSGRQFSNSRSEMNVSTLELGDSALYLCASSLDGAITGELFFGEGSRLTVL.

J is TRBJ1-1 and V is TRBV4-3, with 9 bases that match TRBD1. The germline V gene encodes CDR1 LGHNA and CDR2 YSLEER. V was clipped by 0 bases and J by 6 bases; unmatched bases: 5. The CDR3 has 15 amino acids. CDR3 bases: TGCGCCAGCAGCCAAGATTACAGGGGGCGGGCTGAAGCTTTCTTT. This sequence encodes CASSQDYRGRAEAFF.

This clone was seen a handful of times. V usage is TRBV24-1 and J usage is TRBJ2-7, with 7 bases lining up with TRBD1. The CDR3 contains 13 residues. Germline V gene data show CDR1 as KGHDR and CDR2 as SFDVKD. The trim removed 9 bases at V and 3 bases at J, leaving 7 bases unmatched. Written as DNA, the CDR3 is TGTGCCACCCGGGGACAGCAGGACTACGAGCAGTACTTC. It codes for CATRGQQDYEQYF.

V is TRBV5-1 and J is TRBJ2-7; possibly TRBD2 for D (6 bases). The CDR3 loop spans 13 amino acids. Per the germline V gene, CDR1 is SGHRS and CDR2 is YFSETQ. Between the trimmed V and J ends, which lost 7 bases and 6 bases, there was a span of 17 bases. CDR3 region: CASAGGLGSEQYV. The CDR3 nucleotides read TGCGCCAGCGCCGGGGGACTGGGATCCGAGCAGTACGTC.

V gene TRBV28 combines with J gene TRBJ2-5; 10 bases are shared with TRBD2. J was trimmed by 4 bases and V by 2 bases; bases with no gene match: 13. The length of the CDR3 is 18 residues. Germline loops: CDR1 MDHEN, CDR2 SYDVKM. The CDR3 sequence: CASSLGASGRWVGETQYF. As DNA, the CDR3 is TGTGCCAGCAGTTTAGGGGCTAGCGGGAGATGGGTGGGAGAGACCCAGTACTTC.

V usage is TRBV3-1 (or the pseudogene TRBV3-2) and J usage is TRBJ1-6; tentatively, D is TRBD1 (6 bases). Trimming removed 4 bases from V and 7 bases from J, with 14 bases in between. Germline loops: CDR1 LGHDT, CDR2 YNNKEL (reference sequence). There are 15 residues in the CDR3. DNA for the CDR3: TGTGCCAGCAGCCCTCAGGGGAATCTGAATTCACCCCTCCACTTT. It is translated as CASSPQGNLNSPLHF.

The sample holds one count of this clone. V gene TRBV7-2 combines with J gene TRBJ2-1; 8 bases map to TRBD2. Per germline, CDR1 SGHTA and CDR2 FQGNSA. The CDR3 totals 14 residues. The V and J ends lost 2 bases and 8 bases, in that order; junction bases with no gene match: 5. In DNA form, the CDR3 reads TGTGCCAGCAGCTTATGGACTAGCTTGGATGAGCAGTTCTTC. It codes for CASSLWTSLDEQFF.

This clone was picked up one time. This sequence joins TRBV7-3 and TRBJ1-6, with a weak D call TRBD1 (6 bases). V lost 8 bases and J 5 bases, leaving 13 bases between the germline ends. Germline V gives CDR1 SGHTA, CDR2 FQGTGA. This CDR3 spans 14 amino acids. CDR3 sequence reads: CASALHRDNSPLHF. As DNA, the CDR3 is TGTGCCAGCGCCTTACACAGGGATAATTCACCCCTCCACTTT. The whole variable domain, filled in from reference TRBV7-3 and TRBJ1-6, reads GAGVSQTPSNKVTEKGKYVELRCDPISGHTALYWYRQSLGQGPEFLIYFQGTGAADDSGLPNDRFFAVRPEGSVSTLKIQRTERGDSAVYLCASALHRDNSPLHFGNGTRLTVT.

V is TRBV18 and J is TRBJ1-2; the D gene is possibly TRBD1 (6 bases). V gave up 0 bases and J gave up 4 bases, with 9 bases separating them. The CDR3 runs 14 residues. The germline CDR1 and CDR2 sequences are KGHSH and LQKENI. As DNA, the CDR3 is TGTGCCAGCTCACCACCGACAGGATTCTATGGCTACACCTTC. This sequence encodes CASSPPTGFYGYTF. The full variable domain, in which reference TRBV18 and TRBJ1-2 provide the parts outside the CDR3, is NAGVMQNPRHLVRRRGQEARLRCSPMKGHSHVYWYRQLPEEGLKFMVYLQKENIIDESGMPKERFSAEFPKEGPSILRIQQVVRGDSAAYFCASSPPTGFYGYTFGSGTRLTVV.

CDR3 protein: CASTLDRGYTEAFF. CDR3 in DNA: TGTGCCAGCACCCTAGACAGGGGGTACACTGAAGCTTTCTTT. The gene calls are TRBV2 and TRBJ1-1; TRBD1 agrees at 9 bases. V shed 7 bases, J shed 3 bases, and the junction held 6 bases outside the gene matches. CDR3 length: 14 amino acids. Germline V gene sequence: CDR1 SNHLY, CDR2 FYNNEI.

In nucleotides, the CDR3 is TGTGCCAGCAGCTTACAAGGGAATAACTATGGCTACACCTTC. It translates to CASSLQGNNYGYTF. The V call is TRBV5-6, the J call TRBJ1-2; unclear D gene. V lost 2 bases to trimming and J lost 1 base, with 9 bases between them. CDR3 length: 14 residues. Germline lookup yields CDR1 SGHDT and CDR2 YYEEEE.

J is TRBJ2-7 and V is TRBV19, with 8 bases lining up with TRBD1. Germline CDR1 LNHDA, CDR2 SQIVND (reference sequence). This CDR3 has 13 amino acids. J lost 5 bases, V lost 8 bases, and 8 bases had no gene match. CDR3: CASEAGTGHEQYF. DNA of the CDR3: TGTGCCAGTGAAGCCGGGACAGGACACGAGCAGTACTTC.

This chain links TRBV7-9 with TRBJ2-3; D is possibly TRBD2 (6 bases). The CDR3 is 16 residues long. The germline CDR1 and CDR2 sequences are SEHNR and FQNEAQ (reference sequence). V was shortened by 7 bases and J by 2 bases, with 19 bases between the two germline ends. The CDR3 DNA sequence: TGTGCCAGCACCTCCTGGAGAGGAGGGACCACAGATACGCAGTATTTT. It translates to CASTSWRGGTTDTQYF.

This sequence joins TRBV19 and TRBJ2-7; 7 bases are shared with TRBD2. Per germline, CDR1 LNHDA and CDR2 SQIVND (reference sequence). J was trimmed by 0 bases and V by 6 bases; bases with no gene match: 8. The CDR3 spans 15 residues. In DNA, the CDR3 is TGTGCCAGTAGCCGTACTAGCGCGAGCTCCTACGAGCAGTACTTC. Its translation is CASSRTSASSYEQYF.

V is TRBV5-1 and J is TRBJ2-7, with D possibly being TRBD1 (5 bases). The V end lost 4 bases, the J end lost 7 bases, and 12 bases lay between the germline ends. The CDR3 runs 12 residues. Looked up from germline, CDR1 is SGHRS and CDR2 is YFSETQ. In DNA form, the CDR3 reads TGCGCCAGCAGCCCGGACATAGGGGAGCAGTACTTC. Amino acid sequence: CASSPDIGEQYF.

In its sample, this clone was seen once. The chain joins TRBV7-2 to TRBJ2-3; weak D call: TRBD2 (5 bases). Per germline, CDR1 SGHTA and CDR2 FQGNSA. The CDR3 has 16 residues. V lost 2 bases and J 4 bases, leaving 16 bases between the germline ends. The CDR3 bases are TGTGCCAGCAGCTTAATGAGCGCGAGGGCAGCAGATACGCAGTATTTT. Its protein product is CASSLMSARAADTQYF.

J is TRBJ1-5 and V is TRBV7-2; D ambiguous. There are 15 residues in the CDR3. Per germline, CDR1 SGHTA and CDR2 FQGNSA. With 5 bases removed from V and 3 bases from J, the gap between germline ends came to 14 bases. CDR3: CASSLGSQLNQPQHF. CDR3 sequence (DNA): TGTGCCAGCAGCCTTGGGAGTCAGCTCAATCAGCCCCAGCATTTT.

This clone has a single count. The V and J genes are TRBV19 and TRBJ2-1; D call uncertain. The CDR3 sequence is 13 residues long. Looked up from germline, CDR1 is LNHDA and CDR2 is SQIVND (reference sequence). The V and J ends lost 5 bases and 9 bases respectively, with 14 bases between them. The CDR3 sequence is CASSPSLVTEQFF. CDR3 in DNA: TGTGCCAGTAGTCCATCCCTAGTGACTGAGCAGTTCTTC.

The V gene is TRBV6-5, the J gene TRBJ2-2; D is ambiguous. Trimming took off 4 bases at V and 4 bases at J, with 16 bases between the two ends. The CDR3 runs 16 residues. CDR1 is MNHEY and CDR2 is SVGAGI in the germline V gene. CDR3 protein: CASSSPYSPGTGELFF. In DNA, the CDR3 is TGTGCCAGCAGTTCTCCATACAGCCCGGGCACCGGGGAGCTGTTTTTT.

The chain is built from TRBV5-5 and TRBJ1-6, with 8 nucleotides matching TRBD1. The CDR3 runs 16 residues. Germline-derived CDR1 and CDR2 are SGHKS and YYEKEE (reference sequence). The junction had 6 bases not matched to a gene; V was cut back by 0 bases and J by 7 bases. CDR3 sequence reads: CASSLGQGFRNSPLHF. CDR3 in DNA: TGTGCCAGCAGCTTGGGACAGGGGTTTAGGAATTCACCCCTCCACTTT. Together with reference TRBV5-5 and TRBJ1-6, the CDR3 gives the full variable domain: DAGVTQSPTHLIKTRGQQVTLRCSPISGHKSVSWYQQVLGQGPQFIFQYYEKEERGRGNFPDRFSARQFPNYSSELNVNALLLGDSALYLCASSLGQGFRNSPLHFGNGTRLTVT.

The genes are TRBV19 and TRBJ1-1; D might be TRBD1 (5 bases). From germline, CDR1 is LNHDA and CDR2 SQIVND (reference sequence). The CDR3 is 18 residues long. With 6 bases removed from V and 1 base from J, the gap between germline ends came to 24 bases. The DNA of the CDR3 is TGTGCCAGTAGACCGACAGACTCGAGTCTCCAAGGGAACACTGAAGCTTTCTTT. Amino acids: CASRPTDSSLQGNTEAFF.

The chain carries TRBV5-1 and TRBJ2-3; the match to TRBD2 covers 7 bases. CDR1 and CDR2 (germline): SGHRS, YFSETQ. J was trimmed by 6 bases and V by 2 bases; bases with no gene match: 6. CDR3 length: 14 residues. The CDR3 DNA reads as TGCGCCAGCAGCTTTGCGGGAGAGGAGGATACGCAGTATTTT. Encoded protein: CASSFAGEEDTQYF.

This clone came up once. The V and J genes are TRBV7-8 and TRBJ1-1; no definite D call. This CDR3 spans 13 amino acids. Germline CDR1 and CDR2: SGHVS and FQNEAQ. Trimming pared 1 base from V and 3 bases from J, leaving 6 bases between. The CDR3 loop is CASSLGFDTEAFF. The DNA for the CDR3 is TGTGCCAGCAGCTTAGGATTCGACACTGAAGCTTTCTTT.

The rearrangement links TRBV7-2 to TRBJ2-5; D may correspond to TRBD1 or TRBD2 (5 bases each). Trimming left V 7 bases short and J 5 bases short, with 20 bases between. This CDR3 is 15 amino acids long. The germline V gene encodes CDR1 SGHTA and CDR2 FQGNSA. The CDR3 DNA reads TGTGCCAGCACCGTACAGGCCTCAAGGGAGGAGACCCAGTACTTC. Amino acids: CASTVQASREETQYF.

V is TRBV6-5 and J is TRBJ1-2; D unresolved. Trimming took 6 bases from V and 8 from J, leaving 13 bases between them. The CDR3 length is 12 residues. Germline V lookup: CDR1 MNHEY, CDR2 SVGAGI. This CDR3 is CASRAPQRGYTF. The CDR3 coding sequence is TGTGCCAGCAGGGCTCCCCAAAGGGGCTACACCTTC.

V and J are TRBV15 and TRBJ2-7; D is unresolved. The CDR3 is made up of 15 amino acids. Looked up from germline, CDR1 is LNHNV and CDR2 is YYDKDF (reference sequence). V lost 0 bases and J lost 2, with 11 bases in between. DNA for the CDR3: TGTGCCACCAGCAGAGATAATGGGAATACCTACGAGCAGTACTTC. Translating gives CATSRDNGNTYEQYF. Full variable domain (remainder filled in from reference TRBV15 and TRBJ2-7): DAMVIQNPRYQVTQFGKPVTLSCSQTLNHNVMYWYQQKSSQAPKLLFHYYDKDFNNEADTPDNFQSRRPNTSFCFLDIRSPGLGDTAMYLCATSRDNGNTYEQYFGPGTRLTVT.

This clone was seen a single time. The chain uses TRBV11-3 and TRBJ2-2, with D perhaps matching TRBD2 (6 bases). The CDR3 totals 15 residues. V lost 5 bases and J 1 base, leaving 11 bases between the germline ends. Per the germline V gene, CDR1 is SGHNT and CDR2 is YENEEA. CDR3 DNA: TGTGCCAGCAGCCCTGACGGGAGGAACACCGGGGAGCTGTTTTTT. It specifies CASSPDGRNTGELFF.

This clone is deemed medium-sized (0.01 to 0.1%). This chain uses TRBV28 with TRBJ2-7, with D unclear. CDR1 and CDR2 (germline): MDHEN, SYDVKM. CDR3 length: 12 amino acids. V lost 4 bases, J lost 5 bases, and 9 bases lay in between. In DNA, the CDR3 is TGTGCCAGCAGTTATCCTTTGAACGAGCAGTACTTC. The encoded protein is CASSYPLNEQYF.